The rows below give T cell receptor beta chains drawn from one sample of a study of T-cell reconstitution after alpha-beta-depleted transplantation in children. From the PCR reads, TCRdb called clonotypes with MiXCR, one entry per CDR3 protein. The sample carries 95,000 to 120,000 distinct CDR3 sequences, around 6.4% recorded once. The specimen was PBMCs, mostly from graft donor cells, collected 360 days after TCRalphabeta/CD19-depleted stem cell transplant. The source is a male patient between 2 and 10 years old who had a stem cell transplant for acute lymphoblastic leukemia, so the T cells may come from the graft donor. Each CDR3 is given with its conserved first and last residue. Fields, in order: V gene, J gene, clone size, D gene, CDR3 protein, CDR3 DNA. D genes are given only for firm matches. Size values are once, few and many counts, or a class for expanded clones, and some rows have none.

TRBV11-2	TRBJ2-7	few	NA	CASSSREIRAYEQYF	TGTGCCAGCAGCTCCCGGGAAATAAGGGCCTACGAGCAGTACTTC
TRBV24-1	TRBJ2-7	many	NA	CATSDPDRSYEQYF	TGTGCCACCAGTGATCCAGACAGGTCCTACGAGCAGTACTTC
TRBV11-2	TRBJ1-5	many	NA	CASSLGPYGQPQHF	TGTGCCAGCAGCTTAGGACCGTACGGCCAGCCCCAGCATTTT
TRBV2	TRBJ2-7	many	NA	CASSRVSYEQYF	TGTGCCAGCAGTAGGGTTTCCTACGAGCAGTACTTC
TRBV7-2	TRBJ2-1	NA	NA	CASSPSRRRTPNEQFF	TGTGCCAGCAGCCCCTCGCGGCGGAGGACTCCCAATGAGCAGTTCTTC
TRBV6-2/TRBV6-3	TRBJ1-1	many	NA	CASSYGGPFEAFF	TGTGCCAGCAGTTACGGCGGACCCTTTGAAGCTTTCTTT
TRBV6-2/TRBV6-3	TRBJ2-5	many	NA	CASSRRQDQETQYF	TGTGCCAGCAGCCGTAGACAGGACCAAGAGACCCAGTACTTC
TRBV7-9	TRBJ1-5	many	TRBD1	CASWGTGHNQPQHF	TGTGCCAGCTGGGGGACAGGGCACAATCAGCCCCAGCATTTT
TRBV4-3	TRBJ2-1	many	TRBD2	CASSPAGGGNEQFF	TGCGCCAGCAGCCCCGCCGGGGGGGGGAATGAGCAGTTCTTC
TRBV4-2	TRBJ2-7	many	NA	CASSQGTDSEQYF	TGTGCCAGCAGCCAAGGAACGGACAGCGAGCAGTACTTC
TRBV10-3	TRBJ2-3	many	TRBD1	CAISGQGGTDTQYF	TGTGCCATCAGCGGACAGGGGGGCACAGATACGCAGTATTTT
TRBV7-2	TRBJ2-1	many	TRBD1	CASSWTGGWDGQFF	TGTGCCAGCAGTTGGACAGGGGGGTGGGACGGGCAGTTCTTC
TRBV4-2	TRBJ2-5	many	TRBD2	CASSPIGLAGKETQYF	TGTGCCAGCAGCCCTATAGGACTAGCGGGTAAAGAGACCCAGTACTTC
TRBV7-9	TRBJ1-5	NA	NA	CASSLAGTNQPQHF	TGTGCCAGCAGCTTAGCAGGAACCAATCAGCCCCAGCATTTT
TRBV4-2	TRBJ2-7	many	NA	CASSQEDAPSYEQYF	TGTGCCAGCAGCCAAGAAGACGCACCATCCTACGAGCAGTACTTC
TRBV20-1	TRBJ2-6	many	NA	CSAREPKTVLSGANVLTF	TGCAGTGCTAGAGAACCCAAGACGGTGCTCTCTGGGGCCAACGTCCTGACTTTC
TRBV6-5	TRBJ1-1	many	NA	CASSYSVATPAFF	TGTGCCAGCAGTTACTCGGTCGCGACACCAGCTTTCTTT
TRBV10-3	TRBJ2-7	many	NA	CAISRQDLYEQYF	TGTGCCATCAGTCGACAGGATCTCTACGAGCAGTACTTC
TRBV11-2	TRBJ2-7	few	NA	CASSLVGGRTSYEQYF	TGTGCCAGCAGCTTAGTAGGAGGACGGACTTCCTACGAGCAGTACTTC
TRBV21-1	TRBJ1-2	many	NA	CASSLTALYGYTF	TGTGCCAGCAGCCTGACAGCCCTCTATGGCTACACCTTC
TRBV28	TRBJ2-2	many	NA	CASSRDFNTGELFF	TGTGCCAGCAGCCGGGACTTCAACACCGGGGAGCTGTTTTTT
TRBV4-3	TRBJ2-7	many	TRBD1	CASSQEAGGISYEQYF	TGCGCCAGCAGCCAAGAGGCAGGGGGCATCTCCTACGAGCAGTACTTC
TRBV19	TRBJ2-1	NA	NA	CASRVGGREQFF	TGTGCCAGTAGAGTCGGAGGCCGCGAGCAGTTCTTC
TRBV7-9	TRBJ2-5	many	NA	CASSLEAGWETQYF	TGTGCCAGCAGCTTAGAGGCAGGGTGGGAGACCCAGTACTTC
TRBV12-3/TRBV12-4	TRBJ2-7	many	NA	CASRGRNYEQYF	TGTGCCAGCAGGGGAAGGAACTACGAGCAGTACTTC
TRBV7-9	TRBJ2-6	many	NA	CASSLSRTGANVLTF	TGTGCCAGCAGCTTGTCAAGAACTGGGGCCAACGTCCTGACTTTC